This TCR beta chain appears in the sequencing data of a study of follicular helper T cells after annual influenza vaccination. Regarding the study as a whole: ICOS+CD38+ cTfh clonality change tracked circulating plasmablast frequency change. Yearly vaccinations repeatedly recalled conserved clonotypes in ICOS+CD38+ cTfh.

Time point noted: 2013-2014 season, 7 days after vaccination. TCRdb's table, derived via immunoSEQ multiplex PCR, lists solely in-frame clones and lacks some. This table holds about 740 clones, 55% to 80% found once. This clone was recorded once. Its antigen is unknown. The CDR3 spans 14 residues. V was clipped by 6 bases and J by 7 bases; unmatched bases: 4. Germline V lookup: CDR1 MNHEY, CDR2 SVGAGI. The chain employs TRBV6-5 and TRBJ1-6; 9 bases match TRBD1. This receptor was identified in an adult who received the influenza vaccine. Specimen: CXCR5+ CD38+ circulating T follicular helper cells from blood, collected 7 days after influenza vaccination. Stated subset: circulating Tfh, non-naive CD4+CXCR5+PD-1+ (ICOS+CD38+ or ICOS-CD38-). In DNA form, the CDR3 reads TGTGCCAGCAGACCCGACAGGGGGAATTCACCCCTCCACTTT. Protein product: CASRPDRGNSPLHF.